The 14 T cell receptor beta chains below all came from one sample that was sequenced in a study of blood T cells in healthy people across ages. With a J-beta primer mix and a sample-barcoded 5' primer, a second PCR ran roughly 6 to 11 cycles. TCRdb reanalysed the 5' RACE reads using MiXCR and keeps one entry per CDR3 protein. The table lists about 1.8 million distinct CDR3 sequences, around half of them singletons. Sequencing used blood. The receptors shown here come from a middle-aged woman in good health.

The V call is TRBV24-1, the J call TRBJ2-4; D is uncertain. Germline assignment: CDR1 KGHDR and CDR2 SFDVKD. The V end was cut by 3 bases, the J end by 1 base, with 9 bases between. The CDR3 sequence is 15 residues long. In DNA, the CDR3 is TGTGCCACCAGTGATATACAGACGGCCAAAAACATTCAGTACTTC. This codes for CATSDIQTAKNIQYF.

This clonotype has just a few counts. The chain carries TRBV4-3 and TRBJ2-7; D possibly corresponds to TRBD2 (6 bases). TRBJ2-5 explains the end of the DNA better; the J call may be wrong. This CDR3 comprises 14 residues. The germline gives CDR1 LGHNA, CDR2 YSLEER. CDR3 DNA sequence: TGCGCCAGCAGCCAACCCGGGACTGACGGGACCCAGTACTTC. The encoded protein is CASSQPGTDGTQYF.

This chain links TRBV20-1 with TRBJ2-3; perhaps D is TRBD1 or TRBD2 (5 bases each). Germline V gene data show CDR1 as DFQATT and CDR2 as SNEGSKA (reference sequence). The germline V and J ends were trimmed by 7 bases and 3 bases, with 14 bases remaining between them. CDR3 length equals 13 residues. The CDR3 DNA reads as TGCAGTGGAGGGGAAAGGGCGACAGATACGCAGTATTTT. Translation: CSGGERATDTQYF.

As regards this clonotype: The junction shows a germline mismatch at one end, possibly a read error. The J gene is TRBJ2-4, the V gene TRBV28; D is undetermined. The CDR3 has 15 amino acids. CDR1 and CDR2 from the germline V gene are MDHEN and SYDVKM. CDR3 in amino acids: CASSFSAGYLGSQYF. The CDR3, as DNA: TGTGCCAGTAGTTTTTCGGCAGGTTACCTAGGATCCCAGTACTTC.

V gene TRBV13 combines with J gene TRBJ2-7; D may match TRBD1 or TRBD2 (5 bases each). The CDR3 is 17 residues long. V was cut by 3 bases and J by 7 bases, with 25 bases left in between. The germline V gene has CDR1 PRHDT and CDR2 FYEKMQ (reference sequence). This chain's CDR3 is CASSFYGAAGWVNEQYF. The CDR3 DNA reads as TGTGCCAGCAGCTTCTACGGGGCGGCAGGGTGGGTCAATGAGCAGTACTTC.

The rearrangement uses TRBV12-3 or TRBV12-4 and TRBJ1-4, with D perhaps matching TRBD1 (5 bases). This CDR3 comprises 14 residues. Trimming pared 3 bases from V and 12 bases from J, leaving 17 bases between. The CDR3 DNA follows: TGTGCCAGCAGTTTTGGACGGCCCGCGGGGGAACTGTTTTTT. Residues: CASSFGRPAGELFF.

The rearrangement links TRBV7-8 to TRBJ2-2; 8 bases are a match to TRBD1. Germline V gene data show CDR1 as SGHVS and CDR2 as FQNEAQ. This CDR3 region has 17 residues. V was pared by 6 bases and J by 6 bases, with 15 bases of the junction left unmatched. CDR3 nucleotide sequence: TGTGCCAGCAGGCAACGCGCGACAGGGGCTTTACCCGGGGAGCTGTTTTTT. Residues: CASRQRATGALPGELFF.

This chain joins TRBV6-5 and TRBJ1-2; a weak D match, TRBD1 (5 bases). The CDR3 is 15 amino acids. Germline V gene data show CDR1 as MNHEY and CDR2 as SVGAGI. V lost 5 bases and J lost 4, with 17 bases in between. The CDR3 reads CASSPRGRETYGYTF. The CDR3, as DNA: TGTGCCAGCAGTCCCCGGGGCAGGGAGACCTATGGCTACACCTTC.

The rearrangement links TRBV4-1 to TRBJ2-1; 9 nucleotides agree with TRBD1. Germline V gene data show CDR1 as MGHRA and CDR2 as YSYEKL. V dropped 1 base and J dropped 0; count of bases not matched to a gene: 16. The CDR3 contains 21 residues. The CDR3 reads CASSQAEQGAPLIGSYNEQFF. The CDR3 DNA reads TGCGCCAGCAGCCAAGCCGAACAGGGGGCTCCTTTAATAGGCTCCTACAATGAGCAGTTCTTC.

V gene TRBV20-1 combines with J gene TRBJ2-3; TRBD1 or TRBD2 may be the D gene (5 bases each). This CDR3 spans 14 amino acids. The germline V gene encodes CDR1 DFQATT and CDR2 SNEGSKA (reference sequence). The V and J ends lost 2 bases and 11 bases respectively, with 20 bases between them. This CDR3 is CSARFESRGAGQYF. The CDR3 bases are TGCAGTGCTAGATTTGAGTCGAGGGGCGCAGGGCAGTATTTT.

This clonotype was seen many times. CDR3 DNA sequence: TGTGCCAGCAGGGGGACCACAGATACGCAGTATTTT. As protein: CASRGTTDTQYF. The chain links TRBV6-5 to TRBJ2-3; perhaps D is TRBD1 or TRBD2 (5 bases each). The CDR3 length is 12 residues. Germline-derived CDR1 and CDR2 are MNHEY and SVGAGI. Trimming left V 6 bases short and J 2 bases short, with 6 bases between.

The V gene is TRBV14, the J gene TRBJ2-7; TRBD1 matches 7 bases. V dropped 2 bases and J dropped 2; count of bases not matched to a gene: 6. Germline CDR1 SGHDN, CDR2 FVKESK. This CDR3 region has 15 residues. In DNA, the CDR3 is TGTGCCAGCAGCCAACACAGGGGAAACCCCTACGAGCAGTACTTC. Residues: CASSQHRGNPYEQYF.

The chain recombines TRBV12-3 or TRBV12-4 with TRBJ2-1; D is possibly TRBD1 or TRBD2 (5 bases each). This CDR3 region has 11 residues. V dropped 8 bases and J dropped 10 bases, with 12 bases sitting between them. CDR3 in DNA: TGTGCCAGCCGGCGTGGGGGAGAGCAGTTCTTC. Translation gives CASRRGGEQFF.

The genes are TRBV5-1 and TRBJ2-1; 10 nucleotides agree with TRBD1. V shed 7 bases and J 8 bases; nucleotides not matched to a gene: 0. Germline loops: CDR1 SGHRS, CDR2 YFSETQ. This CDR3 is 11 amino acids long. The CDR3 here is CASGQGDEQFF. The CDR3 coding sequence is TGCGCCAGCGGACAGGGGGATGAGCAGTTCTTC.